This T cell receptor (beta chain) was captured in a study of OX40 agonist ivuxolimab in advanced cancers. The study in broad terms: Ivuxolimab was a fully human IgG2 agonistic monoclonal antibody targeting the costimulatory receptor OX40 (CD134). Intravenous ivuxolimab was administered to patients every 2 weeks at six dose levels: 0.01, 0.1, 0.3, 1.5, 3 and 10 mg/kg. Of the roughly 54 dose-escalation patients, hepatocellular carcinoma was present in roughly 19, melanoma in roughly 15, renal cell carcinoma in 9 and head and neck cancer in 9. A male proportion of 82.7% and a mean age of approximately 60 years, ranging from roughly 23 to 79, were recorded for the dose-escalation cohort. Prior anti-PD-1, anti-PD-L1 or anti-CTLA-4 therapy was permitted, and approximately 40% of dose-escalation patients had received checkpoint inhibitors. Three dose-escalation patients achieved partial responses, one with hepatocellular carcinoma and two with cutaneous melanoma. Peripheral TCRbeta sequencing aimed to test whether ivuxolimab altered TCR sequence diversity and caused clonal T-cell expansion. The paper covers the monotherapy dose-escalation part of the phase I ivuxolimab trial, which included N of about 50 patients. Overall results and qualifications from the work: In partial responders in the 0.1-3.0 mg/kg groups, normalized peripheral clonal expansion was found to be among the lowest, especially among CD8+ T cells. Low levels of normalized T-cell clonal expansion were also seen in some patients who did not respond. After ivuxolimab, more expanded clones were found on average in CD8+ T cells than in CD4+ T cells. The antigen specificity of the peripheral T cells that underwent clonal expansion was not determined. At doses of 0.1 to 3.0 mg/kg, clonal expansion of both CD4+ and CD8+ blood T cells was observed from baseline to week 6.

The germline V gene yields SGHRS for CDR1 and YFSETQ for CDR2. V is clipped by 4 bases and J by 5 bases, and the sequence between their germline boundaries is 13 bases long. Reading from cysteine to phenylalanine, the CDR3 counts 14 amino acids. The retained sequence is limited to the CDR3, 42 bases, with the frame set at the first base. Patients with a history of autoimmune disease or receiving systemic immunosuppression were excluded from the trial. Peripheral blood for TCR sequencing was drawn from every dose cohort at baseline, at cycle 4 day 1 and at cycle 7 day 1. The samples were taken from a phase I, first-in-human, multicenter, open-label dose-escalation trial of ivuxolimab. Adults with locally advanced or metastatic melanoma, renal cell carcinoma, hepatocellular carcinoma or head and neck squamous cell carcinoma were enrolled in the trial. Before TCR sequencing, CD4+ T cells and CD8+ T cells were sorted from peripheral blood as separate populations.

Genomic DNA was extracted from sorted cells for sequencing of the TCRbeta CDR3 region. The immunoSEQ Assay was used to sequence the TCRbeta CDR3 regions. In TCRdb, the immuneACCESS table is reduced to in-frame sequences with V and J assigned. These tables do not hold every clone; where another copy was compared, an unresolved V gene accounts for under half, and the others remain unexplained. Present in this sample are about 100,000 clones, 89% of which were seen just once. The leading ten clones occupy 0.15% to 0.2% of the sample. In the case of this clone: Its antigen target is currently unknown. No base-level quality is on record; no much larger clone is a single base apart.

The chain uses TRBV5-1 and TRBJ1-5; the D gene is perhaps TRBD1, from 5 matching bases. The sample here was CD4+ or CD8+ T cells sorted from blood, taken in a trial of the OX40 agonist ivuxolimab. The TCR was taken from an adult with an advanced solid tumor such as melanoma, head and neck, liver or kidney cancer. Read as DNA, the sequence is TGCGCCAGCAGCCACGGGGGAGTGGATCAGCCCCAGCATTTT. Its protein reads: CASSHGGVDQPQHF.